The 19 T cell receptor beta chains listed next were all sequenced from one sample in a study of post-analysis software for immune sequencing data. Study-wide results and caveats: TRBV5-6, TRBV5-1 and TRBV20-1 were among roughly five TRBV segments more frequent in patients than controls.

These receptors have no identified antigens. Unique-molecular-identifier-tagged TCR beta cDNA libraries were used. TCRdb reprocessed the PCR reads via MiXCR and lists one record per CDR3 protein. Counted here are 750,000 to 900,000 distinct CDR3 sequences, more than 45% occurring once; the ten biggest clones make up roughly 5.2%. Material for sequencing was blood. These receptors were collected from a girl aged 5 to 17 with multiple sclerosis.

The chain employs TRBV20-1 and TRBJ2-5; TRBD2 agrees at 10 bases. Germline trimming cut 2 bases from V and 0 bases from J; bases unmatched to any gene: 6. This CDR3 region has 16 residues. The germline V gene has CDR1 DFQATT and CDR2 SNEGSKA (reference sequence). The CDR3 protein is CSARLAGVVDQETQYF. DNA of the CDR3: TGCAGTGCTAGACTAGCGGGAGTAGTTGACCAAGAGACCCAGTACTTC.

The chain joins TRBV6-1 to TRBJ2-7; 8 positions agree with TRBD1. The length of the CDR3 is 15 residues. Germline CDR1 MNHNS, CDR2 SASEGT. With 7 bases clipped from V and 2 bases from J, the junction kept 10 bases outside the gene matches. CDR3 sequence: CASIRTGTGTYEQYF. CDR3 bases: TGTGCCAGCATCCGGACCGGGACAGGAACCTACGAGCAGTACTTC.

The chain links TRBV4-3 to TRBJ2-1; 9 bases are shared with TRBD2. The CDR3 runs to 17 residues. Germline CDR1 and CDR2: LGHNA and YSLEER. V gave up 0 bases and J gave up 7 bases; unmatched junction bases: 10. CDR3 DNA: TGCGCCAGCAGCCAAGAGGGGAGAGGACTAGCGACGAATGAGCAGTTCTTC. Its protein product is CASSQEGRGLATNEQFF.

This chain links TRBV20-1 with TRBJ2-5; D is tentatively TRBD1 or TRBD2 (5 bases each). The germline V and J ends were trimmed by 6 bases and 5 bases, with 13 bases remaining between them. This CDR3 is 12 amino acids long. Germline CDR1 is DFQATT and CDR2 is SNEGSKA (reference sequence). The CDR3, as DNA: TGCAGTGCCCCTCGGGGCATGGAGACCCAGTACTTC. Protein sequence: CSAPRGMETQYF.

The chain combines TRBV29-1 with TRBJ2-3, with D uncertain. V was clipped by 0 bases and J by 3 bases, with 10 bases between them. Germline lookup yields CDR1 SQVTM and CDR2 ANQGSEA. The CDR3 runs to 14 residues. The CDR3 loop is CSVEESPRTDTQYF. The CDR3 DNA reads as TGCAGCGTTGAAGAGTCGCCTAGAACAGATACGCAGTATTTT.

The CDR3 region has the DNA TGTGCCAGCAGCGAACAGGTTCTCAATCAGCCCCAGCATTTT. This sequence encodes CASSEQVLNQPQHF. The chain recombines TRBV9 with TRBJ1-5; D is possibly TRBD1 (5 bases). This CDR3 comprises 14 residues. The germline gives CDR1 SGDLS, CDR2 YYNGEE. Trimming stripped 3 bases from V and 3 bases from J, with 10 bases between.

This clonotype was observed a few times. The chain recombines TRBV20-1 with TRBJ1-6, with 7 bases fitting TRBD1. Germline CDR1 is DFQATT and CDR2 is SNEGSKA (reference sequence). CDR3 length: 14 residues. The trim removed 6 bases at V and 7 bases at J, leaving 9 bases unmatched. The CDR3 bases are TGCAGTGCCGCCGAAGGGACAGTCAATTCACCCCTCCACTTT. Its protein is CSAAEGTVNSPLHF.

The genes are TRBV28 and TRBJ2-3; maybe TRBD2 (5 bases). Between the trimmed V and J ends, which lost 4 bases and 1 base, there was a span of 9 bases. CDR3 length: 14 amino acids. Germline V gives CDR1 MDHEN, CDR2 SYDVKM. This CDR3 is CASSYRGRTDTQYF. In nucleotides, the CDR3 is TGTGCCAGCAGTTACCGAGGGCGCACAGATACGCAGTATTTT.

The CDR3, as DNA: TGTGCCAGCAGTTACAGATACGGGAACGTATCCAATGAGCAGTTCTTC. It specifies CASSYRYGNVSNEQFF. The gene calls are TRBV7-9 and TRBJ2-1, with a possible D match to TRBD2 (5 bases). The CDR3 sequence is 16 residues long. Trimming cost V 6 bases and J 6 bases, with 21 bases left between them. CDR1 is SEHNR and CDR2 is FQNEAQ in the germline V gene (reference sequence).

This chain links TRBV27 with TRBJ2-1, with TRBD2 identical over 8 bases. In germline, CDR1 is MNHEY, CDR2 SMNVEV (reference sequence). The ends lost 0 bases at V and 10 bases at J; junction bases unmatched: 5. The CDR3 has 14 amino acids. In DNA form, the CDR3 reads TGTGCCAGCAGTTTATCAGCGGGAGTTGGGGAGCAGTTCTTC. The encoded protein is CASSLSAGVGEQFF.

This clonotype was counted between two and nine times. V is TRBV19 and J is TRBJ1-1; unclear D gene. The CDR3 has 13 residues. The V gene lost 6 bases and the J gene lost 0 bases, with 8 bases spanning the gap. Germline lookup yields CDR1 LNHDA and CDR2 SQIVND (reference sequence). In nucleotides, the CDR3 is TGTGCCAGTAGCCAGGCGTTGAACACTGAAGCTTTCTTT. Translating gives CASSQALNTEAFF.

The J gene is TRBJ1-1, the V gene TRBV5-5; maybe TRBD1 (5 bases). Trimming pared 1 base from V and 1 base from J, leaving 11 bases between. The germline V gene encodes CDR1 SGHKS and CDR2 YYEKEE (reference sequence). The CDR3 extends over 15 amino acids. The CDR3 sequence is CASSLWSGGNTEAFF. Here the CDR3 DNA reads TGTGCCAGCAGCTTGTGGTCGGGGGGGAACACTGAAGCTTTCTTT.

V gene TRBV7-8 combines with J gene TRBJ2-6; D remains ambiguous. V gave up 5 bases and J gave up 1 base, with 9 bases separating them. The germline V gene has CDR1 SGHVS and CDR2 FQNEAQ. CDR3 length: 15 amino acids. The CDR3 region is CASSVSNSGANVLTF. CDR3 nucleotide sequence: TGTGCCAGCAGCGTCTCTAATTCTGGGGCCAACGTCCTGACTTTC.

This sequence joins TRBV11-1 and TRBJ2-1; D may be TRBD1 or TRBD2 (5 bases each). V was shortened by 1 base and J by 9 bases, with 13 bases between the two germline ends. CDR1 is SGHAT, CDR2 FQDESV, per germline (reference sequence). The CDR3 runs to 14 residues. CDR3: CASSLVRGRTEQFF. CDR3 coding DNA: TGTGCCAGCAGCTTAGTAAGGGGACGTACTGAGCAGTTCTTC. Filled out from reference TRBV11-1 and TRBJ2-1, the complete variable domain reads EAEVAQSPRYKITEKSQAVAFWCDPISGHATLYWYRQILGQGPELLVQFQDESVVDDSQLPKDRFSAERLKGVDSTLKIQPAELGDSAMYLCASSLVRGRTEQFFGPGTRLTVL.

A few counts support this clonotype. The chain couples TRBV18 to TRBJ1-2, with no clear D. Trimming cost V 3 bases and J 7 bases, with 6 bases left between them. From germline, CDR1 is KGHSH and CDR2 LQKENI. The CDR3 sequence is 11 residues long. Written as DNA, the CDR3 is TGTGCCAGCTCACCGACAAGTGGCTACACCTTC. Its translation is CASSPTSGYTF.

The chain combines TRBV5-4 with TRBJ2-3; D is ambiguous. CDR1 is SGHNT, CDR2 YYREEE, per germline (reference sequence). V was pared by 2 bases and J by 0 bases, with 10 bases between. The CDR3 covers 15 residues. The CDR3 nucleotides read TGTGCCAGCAGCTTTTCCGGGCTTAGCACAGATACGCAGTATTTT. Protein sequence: CASSFSGLSTDTQYF.

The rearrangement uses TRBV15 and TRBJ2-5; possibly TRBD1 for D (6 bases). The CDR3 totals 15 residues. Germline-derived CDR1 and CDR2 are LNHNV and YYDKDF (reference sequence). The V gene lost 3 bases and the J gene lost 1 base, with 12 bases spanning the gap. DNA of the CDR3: TGTGCCACCAGCAGCCCAGGACAGCGCCAAGAGACCCAGTACTTC. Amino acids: CATSSPGQRQETQYF.

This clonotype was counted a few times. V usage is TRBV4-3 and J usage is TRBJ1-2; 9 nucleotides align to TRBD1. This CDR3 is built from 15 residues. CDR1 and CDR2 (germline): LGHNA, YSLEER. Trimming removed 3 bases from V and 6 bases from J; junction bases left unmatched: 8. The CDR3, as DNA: TGCGCCAGCAGCCACGCTCCGGGACAGGGCAATGGCTACACCTTC. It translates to CASSHAPGQGNGYTF.

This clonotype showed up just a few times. This chain's CDR3 is CASKSATNYGYTF. CDR3 DNA sequence: TGTGCCAGCAAGTCCGCGACCAACTATGGCTACACCTTC. The V and J genes are TRBV12-3 or TRBV12-4 and TRBJ1-2; D unclear. The CDR3 has 13 amino acids. The V gene lost 7 bases and the J gene lost 2 bases, with 11 bases spanning the gap.